The clone carrying this TCR beta chain has only one observation. Its antigen is undetermined. This entry belongs to a study of shared clonotypes between healthy human individuals. Produced via immunoSEQ multiplex PCR; TCRdb's table is partial and in-frame only. The sample records 2 million or so clones, about 95% being singletons. V lost 5 bases to trimming and J lost 6 bases, with 17 bases between them. Germline CDR1 LGHNT, CDR2 FRNRAP. The CDR3 runs to 15 residues. Study-wide points: Sharing across a few donors was seen in about 5% of naive CD4 clonotypes. Deeper or shallower sequencing was expected to change how clonotypes are shared among donors.

The sequenced material came from naive CD4+ T cells sorted from blood. Indicated subset: CD45RA+ positively selected. The clonotype was recovered from a man between 18 and 35 years old in good health. This sequence joins TRBV12-5 and TRBJ2-1; perhaps TRBD2 as D (5 bases). The CDR3 DNA reads TGTGCTAGTGGTCCTCTCATGGACCGGGGCAATGAGCAGTTCTTC. Translating it yields CASGPLMDRGNEQFF.